Reported below is one TCR beta chain. What it recognizes is unknown. These data belong to a study of radiotherapy plus CTLA-4 blockade in lung cancer. Study observations and caveats: TCR clones of tumor origin grew in blood after radiotherapy plus ipilimumab. Reportedly, early blood T cell clone dynamics best predicted response, with interferon-beta.

The assay was immunoSEQ multiplex PCR, and TCRdb's table has in-frame clones only and misses some. The sample records about 45,000 clones, 65% to 85% being singletons. Germline CDR1 reads SGHDT; CDR2 reads YYEEEE. The length of the CDR3 is 15 residues. V was pared by 0 bases and J by 0 bases, with 2 bases of the junction left unmatched. The chain is built from TRBV5-6 and TRBJ2-7; TRBD1 aligns across 8 bases. The TCR originated in a human donor with non-small cell lung cancer who had stable disease on radiotherapy plus ipilimumab. Sample: peripheral blood, taken from a patient treated with radiotherapy plus ipilimumab. In nucleotides, the CDR3 is TGTGCCAGCAGCTTGGGTGGGACAGGCTCCTACGAGCAGTACGTC. Translating gives CASSLGGTGSYEQYV.